The 17 T cell receptor beta chains listed next were all sequenced from one sample in a study of naive and memory T cell subsets. Four PCR rounds used nested alpha and beta constant region primers plus the SP2 primer. Each CDR3 protein gets one entry after TCRdb re-called the UMI-ligation and nested PCR reads with MiXCR. The sample lists about 30,000 distinct CDR3 sequences; about 7.4% were seen once. This sample's treatment: skin biopsy from PPD injection site in Mantoux-positive individual. The library had UMIs added by 3' ligation of an oligonucleotide to TCR cDNA. Here the sequenced sample was skin, taken from a tuberculin skin test site. The receptors shown here come from an adult in good health.

This clonotype was observed a handful of times. The V gene is TRBV4-1, the J gene TRBJ2-5, with D possibly matching TRBD1 (6 bases). The ends were cut back, 2 bases at V and 3 bases at J, with 19 bases in the middle. Germline V gene sequence: CDR1 MGHRA, CDR2 YSYEKL. CDR3 length equals 17 residues. CDR3 residues: CASSQTQGPAREETQYF. CDR3 sequence (DNA): TGCGCCAGCAGCCAAACGCAGGGGCCCGCGCGGGAAGAGACCCAGTACTTC.

Of note for this clonotype: One junction end does not reproduce the germline sequence, and a read error may be involved. This chain joins TRBV5-4 and TRBJ2-5; no firm D call. Germline values: CDR1 SGHNT, CDR2 YYREEE (reference sequence). This CDR3 contains 13 residues. Written as DNA, the CDR3 is TGTGCCAGCAGCTTGTCAAGCCAAGAGACCCTGTACTTC. Its protein product is CASSLSSQETLYF.

This clonotype appeared many times. The rearrangement links TRBV12-3 or TRBV12-4 to TRBJ2-1, with 8 bases fitting TRBD2. The V gene end was trimmed by 4 bases and the J gene end by 4 bases; junction bases not matched to a gene: 6. The CDR3 contains 15 residues. The CDR3 protein is CASSSKRGLYNEQFF. The CDR3 region has the DNA TGTGCCAGCAGTTCCAAGCGGGGGCTATACAATGAGCAGTTCTTC.

This clonotype was detected a few times. The rearrangement uses TRBV19 and TRBJ2-1; D is ambiguous. The CDR3 is 12 amino acids. CDR1 and CDR2 (germline): LNHDA, SQIVND (reference sequence). V lost 3 bases and J 6 bases, leaving 6 bases between the germline ends. As DNA, the CDR3 is TGTGCCAGTAGTATTGGGTTCAATGAGCAGTTCTTC. This sequence encodes CASSIGFNEQFF.

The chain has TRBV27 and TRBJ1-2; no clear D. V dropped 6 bases and J dropped 8 bases, with 16 bases sitting between them. Germline lookup yields CDR1 MNHEY and CDR2 SMNVEV (reference sequence). The CDR3 is made up of 13 amino acids. CDR3 in DNA: TGTGCCAGCAGCCCTGGCCCCCTGCGGGGCTACACCTTC. Translated, it gives CASSPGPLRGYTF.

The V and J genes are TRBV19 and TRBJ1-5; 9 bases fit TRBD1. Germline assignment: CDR1 LNHDA and CDR2 SQIVND (reference sequence). Unmatched junction bases numbered 6, after V lost 6 bases and J lost 3 bases. The CDR3 runs 15 residues. This chain's CDR3 is CASRPGTGFNQPQHF. The CDR3 DNA follows: TGTGCCAGTAGACCTGGGACAGGGTTCAATCAGCCCCAGCATTTT.

This clonotype was seen at least ten times. The genes are TRBV7-6 and TRBJ2-7; D tentatively reads TRBD1 or TRBD2 (5 bases each). Looked up from germline, CDR1 is SGHVS and CDR2 is FNYEAQ. The CDR3 totals 13 residues. Trimming removed 1 base from V and 6 bases from J, with 10 bases in between. The CDR3 region is CASSLDGAGEQYF. CDR3 sequence (DNA): TGTGCCAGCAGCTTAGACGGGGCGGGCGAGCAGTACTTC.

This clonotype occurred many times. The genes are TRBV7-7 and TRBJ2-7, with D hard to call. V was cut by 2 bases and J by 2 bases, with 10 bases left in between. The length of the CDR3 is 14 residues. CDR1 is SSHAT and CDR2 is FNYEAQ in the germline V gene (reference sequence). The CDR3 DNA reads TGTGCCAGCAGCTTAAGCACGGGCACCTACGAGCAGTACTTC. Residues: CASSLSTGTYEQYF.

At least ten counts were recorded for this clonotype. The V gene is TRBV23-1, the J gene TRBJ2-5; TRBD1 agrees at 9 bases. TRBV23-1 is sorted into the ORF group, with uncertain function. V shed 3 bases, J shed 3 bases, and the junction held 11 bases outside the gene matches. The CDR3 is 17 residues long. The CDR3 bases are TGCGCCAGCAGTCATTCCGCGGACAGGGGAAAGGAAGAGACCCAGTACTTC. This gives the protein CASSHSADRGKEETQYF.

The chain employs TRBV5-6 and TRBJ1-6; possible D gene TRBD1, 6 bases. This CDR3 spans 14 amino acids. V was cut by 4 bases and J by 7 bases, with 12 bases left in between. Germline CDR1 reads SGHDT; CDR2 reads YYEEEE. The CDR3 loop reads CASSDDRSNSPLHF. The CDR3 DNA reads as TGTGCCAGCAGCGACGACAGGAGCAATTCACCCCTCCACTTT.

This clonotype was counted ten times or more. J is TRBJ2-3 and V is TRBV5-8; 7 nucleotides align to TRBD1. J lost 1 base, V lost 6 bases, and 14 bases had no gene match. The CDR3 totals 17 residues. Germline CDR1 and CDR2: SGHTS and YDEGEE. In nucleotides, the CDR3 is TGTGCCAGCAACCCGAACAGGGGCCTCGCTGGCACAGATACGCAGTATTTT. It is translated as CASNPNRGLAGTDTQYF.

This clonotype was detected many times. The chain has TRBV3-1 and TRBJ1-2, with a possible D match to TRBD1 (5 bases). The CDR3 spans 13 residues. Trimming took off 8 bases at V and 3 bases at J, with 13 bases between the two ends. Germline values: CDR1 LGHDT, CDR2 YNNKEL (reference sequence). This chain's CDR3 is CASGPGRHYGYTF. CDR3 in DNA: TGTGCCAGCGGACCGGGACGGCACTATGGCTACACCTTC.

CDR3 DNA: TGTGCCAGCGCCCGGGACAACAATAGCAATCAGCCCCAGCATTTT. Translating it yields CASARDNNSNQPQHF. The chain is built from TRBV19 and TRBJ1-5, with D perhaps TRBD1 (6 bases). CDR1 is LNHDA, CDR2 SQIVND, per germline (reference sequence). V lost 9 bases, J lost 0 bases, and 15 bases lay in between. This CDR3 is built from 15 residues.

This clonotype has a count of ten or more. The V call is TRBV7-8, the J call TRBJ2-1; weak D call: TRBD2 (5 bases). The CDR3 is 13 residues long. Germline CDR1 is SGHVS and CDR2 is FQNEAQ. V was shortened by 0 bases and J by 10 bases, with 10 bases between the two germline ends. CDR3 nucleotides: TGTGCCAGCAGCTTAGCGGGCGGGCGGGAGCAGTTCTTC. It is translated as CASSLAGGREQFF. Full variable domain (missing parts from reference TRBV7-8 and TRBJ2-1): GAGVSQSPRYKVAKRGQDVALRCDPISGHVSLFWYQQALGQGPEFLTYFQNEAQLDKSGLPSDRFFAERPEGSVSTLKIQRTQQEDSAVYLCASSLAGGREQFFGPGTRLTVL.

V gene TRBV5-5 combines with J gene TRBJ1-1, with 8 bases aligning to TRBD1. V gave up 6 bases and J gave up 4 bases; unmatched junction bases: 8. The CDR3 is 14 amino acids. CDR1 and CDR2 (germline): SGHKS, YYEKEE (reference sequence). The DNA for the CDR3 is TGTGCCAGCACCACACAGGGGGGTGGCACTGAAGCTTTCTTT. Its translation is CASTTQGGGTEAFF.

This clonotype was counted ten times or more. This rearrangement joins TRBV6-4 to TRBJ2-1, with D perhaps TRBD2 (7 bases). The CDR3 has 14 amino acids. The V end was cut by 0 bases, the J end by 7 bases, with 10 bases between. Germline CDR1 is MRHNA and CDR2 is SNTAGT. In DNA, the CDR3 is TGTGCCAGCAGTGACTCCAAGGGGGGGAATGAGCAGTTCTTC. As protein: CASSDSKGGNEQFF.

This clonotype was counted a few times. This rearrangement joins TRBV5-1 to TRBJ2-1, with TRBD1 matching 7 bases. CDR3 length: 16 residues. Losses at the gene ends were 0 bases for V and 8 bases for J; bases not matched to a gene: 11. Germline V gene lookup returns CDR1 SGHRS and CDR2 YFSETQ. CDR3 nucleotides: TGCGCCAGCAGCTTGGAGCCAGGGGGTACTTCTGATGAGCAGTTCTTC. This codes for CASSLEPGGTSDEQFF.